This section outlines one T cell receptor beta chain sequence together with its context. Its cognate antigen is unknown. The CDR3 totals 13 residues. The germline CDR1 and CDR2 sequences are MNHEY and SMNVEV (reference sequence). With V trimmed by 3 bases and J by 4 bases, 3 bases remained unmatched. TCRdb's table, derived via immunoSEQ multiplex PCR, lists solely in-frame clones and lacks some. The sample includes about 110,000 clones, roughly nine tenths of them seen just once. The data are from a study of T cell responses to AZD1222 COVID-19 vaccine. Study-level information: Second-dose schedules of about 4 or about 12 weeks were combined. Findings of the study overall: At baseline, seropositivity was found in only a handful of AZD1222 recipients. Along spike, vaccine-associated CD4 TCRs were found throughout, with dominance at 160-218 and 743-854. Samples come after the peak T cell response, not at day 14.

This chain joins TRBV27 and TRBJ2-7; 7 bases map to TRBD2. This sequence originates from an adult in good health. Sequences were derived from peripheral blood, sampled on day 0 of AZD1222 vaccination. The CDR3 sequence is CASSFREGYEQYF. The CDR3 DNA reads as TGTGCCAGCAGTTTCAGGGAGGGTTACGAGCAGTACTTC.